Presented here are 31 T cell receptor beta chains from one specimen sequenced in a study of blood T cell repertoires in COVID-19. This table comes from immunoSEQ multiplex PCR, and its TCRdb copy is limited to in-frame clones, with some not included. The table includes fewer than 85,000 clones, around 67% detected once. Input material: peripheral blood. The origin of the receptors is a human donor with acute or convalescent COVID-19. The donor label of this sample is uncertain.

This rearrangement joins TRBV10-1 to TRBJ2-5; TRBD1 matches 7 bases. Germline V CDR1 and CDR2: WNHNN, SYGVQD (reference sequence). The CDR3 consists of 15 residues. The junction had 6 bases not matched to a gene; V was cut back by 4 bases and J by 1 base. The CDR3 reads CASSARTGGQETQYF. DNA for the CDR3: TGCGCCAGCAGTGCCAGGACAGGAGGCCAAGAGACCCAGTACTTC.

This clone was picked up one time. This sequence joins TRBV6-2 or TRBV6-3 and TRBJ2-7; D remains ambiguous. The CDR3 extends over 14 amino acids. CDR1 and CDR2 (germline): MNHEY, SVGEGT. Between the trimmed V and J ends, which lost 0 bases and 4 bases, there was a span of 10 bases. This CDR3 is CASSYSHRTYEQYV. CDR3 DNA sequence: TGTGCCAGCAGTTACTCCCACAGAACTTACGAGCAGTACGTC.

This chain connects TRBV7-2 to TRBJ2-3; 12 nucleotides align to TRBD1. The V gene's germline CDR1 is SGHTA and CDR2 FQGNSA. The CDR3 sequence is 16 residues long. J gave up 8 bases and V 5 bases, and 11 bases lay outside the gene matches. The CDR3 region is CASSLGTGGVRGTQYF. The DNA for the CDR3 is TGTGCCAGCAGCCTTGGGACAGGGGGCGTCCGGGGTACGCAGTATTTT.

The chain combines TRBV11-2 with TRBJ2-5; 14 bases agree with TRBD2. The length of the CDR3 is 18 residues. Germline lookup yields CDR1 SGHAT and CDR2 FQNNGV. The V gene end was trimmed by 4 bases and the J gene end by 2 bases; junction bases not matched to a gene: 9. CDR3 sequence: CASSSGGLAGVLQETQYF. In DNA, the CDR3 is TGTGCCAGCAGCTCCGGGGGACTAGCGGGGGTGTTGCAAGAGACCCAGTACTTC.

The chain recombines TRBV11-2 with TRBJ1-6; possible D gene TRBD1, 6 bases. The germline V gene encodes CDR1 SGHAT and CDR2 FQNNGV. Trimming left V 6 bases short and J 0 bases short, with 9 bases between. There are 15 residues in the CDR3. The CDR3 DNA sequence: TGTGCCAGCAGAGGACAGAGCTCCTATAATTCACCCCTCCACTTT. It specifies CASRGQSSYNSPLHF.

The rearrangement links TRBV7-7 to TRBJ1-5; D is ambiguous. CDR3 size: 12 residues. V was cut by 3 bases and J by 10 bases, with 10 bases left in between. Germline CDR1 and CDR2: SSHAT and FNYEAQ (reference sequence). CDR3 sequence: CASSFARGPQHF. The CDR3, as DNA: TGTGCCAGCAGCTTCGCCCGAGGACCCCAGCATTTT.

The chain carries TRBV5-5 and TRBJ2-7, with 8 bases lining up with TRBD2. This CDR3 is 16 amino acids long. Germline V gene data show CDR1 as SGHKS and CDR2 as YYEKEE (reference sequence). J lost 3 bases, V lost 0 bases, and 8 bases had no gene match. CDR3 in amino acids: CASSLVGRGAGYEQYV. CDR3 DNA: TGTGCCAGCAGCTTGGTCGGGCGGGGGGCCGGCTACGAGCAGTACGTC.

V and J are TRBV7-2 and TRBJ1-2, with no clear D. The V end was cut by 3 bases, the J end by 8 bases, with 10 bases between. Germline-derived CDR1 and CDR2 are SGHTA and FQGNSA. This CDR3 spans 12 amino acids. CDR3 bases: TGTGCCAGCAGCTTGGAGGTGGGCGGCTACACCTTC. This sequence encodes CASSLEVGGYTF.

The rearrangement uses TRBV5-4 and TRBJ2-3; 9 bases are a match to TRBD2. CDR3 size: 14 residues. CDR1 is SGHNT, CDR2 YYREEE, per germline (reference sequence). The junction had 4 bases not matched to a gene; V was cut back by 4 bases and J by 4 bases. CDR3 nucleotides: TGTGCCAGCAGCCCCGGGACTAGCCCAGATACGCAGTATTTT. Protein: CASSPGTSPDTQYF.

The chain employs TRBV18 and TRBJ1-3; 8 bases align to TRBD1. The V segment lost 2 bases and the J segment 0 bases; nucleotides outside the gene matches: 6. The CDR3 loop spans 17 amino acids. Germline V lookup: CDR1 KGHSH, CDR2 LQKENI. The CDR3: CASSPVSGTGSGNTIYF. For the CDR3, the DNA is TGTGCCAGCTCACCAGTTTCCGGGACAGGCTCTGGAAACACCATATATTTT. The complete variable domain, with remaining parts taken from reference TRBV18 and TRBJ1-3, reads NAGVMQNPRHLVRRRGQEARLRCSPMKGHSHVYWYRQLPEEGLKFMVYLQKENIIDESGMPKERFSAEFPKEGPSILRIQQVVRGDSAAYFCASSPVSGTGSGNTIYFGEGSWLTVV.

This clone showed up just a few times. The chain combines TRBV5-1 with TRBJ2-3, with 10 bases lining up with TRBD1. The ends lost 0 bases at V and 3 bases at J; junction bases unmatched: 1. The germline gives CDR1 SGHRS, CDR2 YFSETQ. There are 15 residues in the CDR3. Here the CDR3 reads CASSLVGQGTDTQYF. The CDR3 DNA reads TGCGCCAGCAGCTTGGTGGGACAGGGGACAGATACGCAGTATTTT.

The CDR3 DNA sequence: TGTGCCAGCAGCTTAGCCGCTCGGGAGCAGTACGTC. It is translated as CASSLAAREQYV. This rearrangement joins TRBV13 to TRBJ2-7; D unresolved. Trimming left V 1 base short and J 7 bases short, with 8 bases between. This CDR3 has 12 residues. Germline lookup yields CDR1 PRHDT and CDR2 FYEKMQ (reference sequence).

The chain links TRBV5-1 to TRBJ2-7, with a possible D match to TRBD1 (6 bases). The CDR3 covers 14 residues. V gave up 4 bases and J gave up 2 bases, with 13 bases separating them. Germline loops: CDR1 SGHRS, CDR2 YFSETQ. This chain's CDR3 is CASSRQGSAYEQYF. The CDR3 nucleotides are TGCGCCAGCAGCCGTCAGGGGTCCGCCTACGAGCAGTACTTC.

The chain carries TRBV27 and TRBJ1-5; D remains unclear. This CDR3 spans 17 amino acids. V was shortened by 5 bases and J by 3 bases, with 20 bases between the two germline ends. CDR1 and CDR2 (germline): MNHEY, SMNVEV (reference sequence). The CDR3 sequence is CASSPHRYGGDNQPQHF. In DNA, the CDR3 is TGTGCCAGCAGTCCTCACCGGTATGGAGGAGACAATCAGCCCCAGCATTTT.

In the case of this clone: One junction end disagrees with the germline gene, perhaps due to a read error. This chain joins TRBV7-2 and TRBJ2-7, with 12 bases identical to TRBD2. The CDR3 sequence is 15 residues long. Germline CDR1 SGHTA, CDR2 FQGNSA. Written as DNA, the CDR3 is TGTGCCAGCAGCCTAGCGGGAGGGCCCCTCTACGAGCAGTACTTC. This codes for CASSLAGGPLYEQYF.

V is TRBV2 and J is TRBJ2-7; 7 bases map to TRBD1. The V gene end was trimmed by 6 bases and the J gene end by 4 bases; junction bases not matched to a gene: 9. Germline-derived CDR1 and CDR2 are SNHLY and FYNNEI. CDR3 size: 14 residues. The CDR3 is CASRRQGPLYEQYV. In DNA, the CDR3 is TGTGCCAGCAGGAGACAGGGACCGCTTTACGAGCAGTACGTC.

The rearrangement uses TRBV2 and TRBJ1-1; 7 nucleotides match TRBD1. V lost 0 bases to trimming and J lost 5 bases; unmatched junction nucleotides: 3. The length of the CDR3 is 14 residues. Germline CDR1 reads SNHLY; CDR2 reads FYNNEI. The DNA of the CDR3 is TGTGCCAGCAGTGAAGCTTTACAGGGGACTGAAGCTTTCTTT. It specifies CASSEALQGTEAFF. Together with reference TRBV2 and TRBJ1-1, the CDR3 gives the full variable domain: EPEVTQTPSHQVTQMGQEVILRCVPISNHLYFYWYRQILGQKVEFLVSFYNNEISEKSEIFDDQFSVERPDGSNFTLKIRSTKLEDSAMYFCASSEALQGTEAFFGQGTRLTVV.

This clone was observed a handful of times. The rearrangement links TRBV11-2 to TRBJ2-7; 7 bases agree with TRBD2. Trimming at V came to 5 bases and at J to 2 bases, leaving 6 bases not matched to a gene. The CDR3 is 14 amino acids. In germline, CDR1 is SGHAT, CDR2 FQNNGV. CDR3 sequence: CASSLAGVTYEQYF. The DNA for the CDR3 is TGTGCCAGCAGCCTCGCGGGGGTGACCTACGAGCAGTACTTC.

This rearrangement joins TRBV7-8 to TRBJ2-6; possible D gene TRBD2, 5 bases. Trimming left V 3 bases short and J 1 base short, with 19 bases between. Per germline, CDR1 SGHVS and CDR2 FQNEAQ. The CDR3 extends over 19 amino acids. DNA of the CDR3: TGTGCCAGCAGCTTCGGGAATGAGGGTTTAATATCTGGGGCCAACGTCCTGACTTTC. Its protein product is CASSFGNEGLISGANVLTF.

This chain links TRBV18 with TRBJ1-2; 7 bases fit TRBD1. Germline V gives CDR1 KGHSH, CDR2 LQKENI. The CDR3 spans 13 residues. Unmatched junction bases numbered 5, after V lost 6 bases and J lost 4 bases. The CDR3 here is CASSNRDSYGYTF. The CDR3 region has the DNA TGTGCCAGCTCTAACCGGGACAGCTATGGCTACACCTTC. The whole variable domain, remainder taken from reference TRBV18 and TRBJ1-2, is NAGVMQNPRHLVRRRGQEARLRCSPMKGHSHVYWYRQLPEEGLKFMVYLQKENIIDESGMPKERFSAEFPKEGPSILRIQQVVRGDSAAYFCASSNRDSYGYTFGSGTRLTVV.

The chain links TRBV7-2 to TRBJ2-3; a possible D gene is TRBD2 (5 bases). The V end lost 6 bases, the J end lost 6 bases, and 13 bases lay between the germline ends. This CDR3 region has 13 residues. Germline lookup yields CDR1 SGHTA and CDR2 FQGNSA. The CDR3 spells CASSSNGEDTQYF. For the CDR3, the DNA is TGTGCCAGCAGTTCTAACGGGGAGGATACGCAGTATTTT.

The chain employs TRBV14 and TRBJ1-1; no reliable D call. Germline CDR1 reads SGHDN; CDR2 reads FVKESK. CDR3 length: 13 amino acids. V was trimmed by 5 bases and J by 5 bases, leaving 12 bases between them. CDR3 in DNA: TGTGCCAGCAGCACTTGGCGGAATACTGAAGCTTTCTTT. The encoded protein is CASSTWRNTEAFF.

V is TRBV28 and J is TRBJ2-6; D not resolved. The germline gives CDR1 MDHEN, CDR2 SYDVKM. The CDR3 is made up of 15 amino acids. The V gene lost 1 base and the J gene lost 0 bases, with 4 bases spanning the gap. CDR3 nucleotide sequence: TGTGCCAGCAGTTTATTGCGCTCTGGGGCCAACGTCCTGACTTTC. Its protein product is CASSLLRSGANVLTF.

This chain uses TRBV21-1 with TRBJ2-7; the table calls TRBD2, which could not be checked here. TRBV21-1 is tagged as a pseudogene. The CDR3 consists of 15 residues. Here the CDR3 DNA reads TGTGCCAGCAGCCCGCGACTAGCGGGAGCCCACGAGCAGTACTTC. It yields the protein CASSPRLAGAHEQYF.

This clone was detected a few times. The chain combines TRBV29-1 with TRBJ2-1, with D uncertain. The CDR3 runs 15 residues. CDR1 is SQVTM and CDR2 is ANQGSEA in the germline V gene. Trimming left V 2 bases short and J 5 bases short, with 16 bases between. The CDR3 DNA reads as TGCAGCGTTGAAATGGGTCCAGGCCGAAACAATGAGCAGTTCTTC. Translating gives CSVEMGPGRNNEQFF.

This clone was observed once. The chain links TRBV5-1 to TRBJ2-3; D possibly corresponds to TRBD2 (6 bases). The germline gives CDR1 SGHRS, CDR2 YFSETQ. V was clipped by 5 bases and J by 5 bases, with 15 bases between them. CDR3 length: 14 amino acids. The CDR3 loop is CASRLRTGVDTQYF. DNA of the CDR3: TGCGCCAGCAGACTTCGGACGGGGGTAGATACGCAGTATTTT.

DNA of the CDR3: TGTGCCAGCAGCTTACTCCAGGGAAACATTCAGTACTTC. Translating gives CASSLLQGNIQYF. V is TRBV7-2 and J is TRBJ2-4, with D perhaps matching TRBD1 (5 bases). The CDR3 consists of 13 residues. Trimming took 2 bases from V and 6 from J, leaving 8 bases between them. Germline V gene lookup returns CDR1 SGHTA and CDR2 FQGNSA.

The rearrangement joins TRBV15 to TRBJ2-7, with D possibly being TRBD1 (6 bases). The length of the CDR3 is 15 residues. V was clipped by 1 base and J by 0 bases, with 10 bases between them. CDR1 is LNHNV, CDR2 YYDKDF, per germline (reference sequence). The DNA for the CDR3 is TGTGCCACCAGCAGAGGGGGGCAGAGCTCCTACGAGCAGTACTTC. Its translation: CATSRGGQSSYEQYF.

The V gene is TRBV19, the J gene TRBJ2-7, with a possible D match to TRBD1 (6 bases). This CDR3 is 16 amino acids long. Trimming stripped 9 bases from V and 2 bases from J, with 23 bases between. Germline lookup yields CDR1 LNHDA and CDR2 SQIVND (reference sequence). CDR3 residues: CASAPTQTRGTYEQYV. CDR3 in DNA: TGTGCCAGCGCACCTACCCAGACAAGGGGGACCTACGAGCAGTACGTC.

The rearrangement joins TRBV11-2 to TRBJ1-6; maybe TRBD1 (6 bases). CDR1 SGHAT and CDR2 FQNNGV come from the germline V gene. The CDR3 has 17 residues. Trimming stripped 8 bases from V and 0 bases from J, with 17 bases between. CDR3 sequence: CASGTLQGSSYNSPLHF. In nucleotides, the CDR3 is TGTGCCAGCGGTACTTTACAGGGATCCTCCTATAATTCACCCCTCCACTTT.

The sample holds a few counts of this clone. This chain connects TRBV28 to TRBJ2-4, with D perhaps TRBD2 (6 bases). V dropped 6 bases and J dropped 8 bases, with 17 bases sitting between them. CDR1 is MDHEN, CDR2 SYDVKM, per germline. The CDR3 spans 14 residues. CDR3 nucleotides: TGTGCCAGCAGCGGCGGGACTGGAGTGGACATTCAGTACTTC. Protein: CASSGGTGVDIQYF.